These 6 T cell receptor beta chains were all obtained from the same sample, sequenced in a study of cytomegalovirus exposure and HLA in healthy donors. The PCR had 60 Vbeta and 13 Jbeta primers. Here immunoSEQ multiplex PCR was the method, and the copy in TCRdb shows in-frame clones only, minus some. The repertoire consists of approximately 97,000 clones, with roughly four fifths occurring once and the leading ten covering 9.6%. The specimen was PBMCs. These receptors were obtained from a male donor in good health and CMV-seropositive.

The genes are TRBV28 and TRBJ2-3; tentative D call: TRBD2 (5 bases). Germline CDR1 is MDHEN and CDR2 is SYDVKM. This CDR3 is built from 12 residues. Deletions cut 5 bases from V and 4 bases from J, with 7 bases between. CDR3 DNA: TGTGCCAGCAGTCCGAGGGCAGATACGCAGTATTTT. It yields the protein CASSPRADTQYF.

The chain couples TRBV29-1 to TRBJ1-4; TRBD1 might be the D (6 bases). V was shortened by 7 bases and J by 13 bases, with 22 bases between the two germline ends. The CDR3 totals 13 residues. Germline V gene sequence: CDR1 SQVTM, CDR2 ANQGSEA. The CDR3 region is CSAAQAGRGRLFF. CDR3 nucleotide sequence: TGCAGCGCCGCCCAAGCGGGGAGGGGGAGACTGTTTTTT.

The V call is TRBV6-5, the J call TRBJ1-5; 7 nucleotides match TRBD1. Germline CDR1 and CDR2: MNHEY and SVGAGI. This CDR3 is built from 13 residues. Losses at the gene ends were 6 bases for V and 7 bases for J; bases not matched to a gene: 6. DNA for the CDR3: TGTGCCAGCAGAGAGACAGGGAACCAGCCCCAGCATTTT. Protein product: CASRETGNQPQHF.

The V and J genes are TRBV19 and TRBJ2-3; 10 bases are shared with TRBD2. The CDR3 is made up of 12 amino acids. The junction had 0 bases not matched to a gene; V was cut back by 6 bases and J by 6 bases. Germline V gene data show CDR1 as LNHDA and CDR2 as SQIVND (reference sequence). CDR3 sequence (DNA): TGTGCCAGTAGACTAGCGGGGGATACGCAGTATTTT. Residues: CASRLAGDTQYF.

The rearrangement uses TRBV5-1 and TRBJ2-5; 11 bases match TRBD1. Germline CDR1 is SGHRS and CDR2 is YFSETQ. The CDR3 is 15 amino acids. The V gene end was trimmed by 0 bases and the J gene end by 4 bases; junction bases not matched to a gene: 2. In nucleotides, the CDR3 is TGCGCCAGCAGCTTGGGGACAGGGGGCAGAGAGACCCAGTACTTC. Translation gives CASSLGTGGRETQYF.

This chain uses TRBV10-3 with TRBJ2-7; 9 bases fit TRBD1. V was pared by 8 bases and J by 6 bases, with 8 bases of the junction left unmatched. This CDR3 comprises 13 residues. From germline, CDR1 is ENHRY and CDR2 SYGVKD. The chain's CDR3 is CAIRWTGDGEQYF. DNA of the CDR3: TGTGCCATCCGATGGACAGGGGACGGCGAGCAGTACTTC.